The next 28 T cell receptor beta chains were all read from a single sample in a study of shared clonotypes between healthy human individuals. The protocol was immunoSEQ multiplex PCR, while the TCRdb copy is restricted to in-frame clones and leaves out a portion. The sample carries about 490,000 clones, 70% to 85% recorded once. What was sequenced was PBMCs. These receptors were collected from a woman aged 35 to 49 in good health. Some clones in this sample may be carry-over from other donors' samples.

The chain has TRBV5-1 and TRBJ2-3; tentatively, D is TRBD2 (5 bases). CDR1 is SGHRS, CDR2 YFSETQ, per germline. The CDR3 covers 15 residues. V was clipped by 0 bases and J by 2 bases, with 10 bases between them. CDR3 sequence reads: CASSLDRGYTDTQYF. CDR3 nucleotide sequence: TGCGCCAGCAGCTTGGACAGAGGGTACACAGATACGCAGTATTTT.

The CDR3 DNA is TGTGCCAGCAGCCTCCGACAGGGGTTGGTCTCCGGGGCCAACGTCCTGACTTTC. Amino acids: CASSLRQGLVSGANVLTF. V gene TRBV7-3 combines with J gene TRBJ2-6; 8 nucleotides agree with TRBD1. This CDR3 has 18 residues. Germline V gene sequence: CDR1 SGHTA, CDR2 FQGTGA. Trimming took 5 bases from V and 4 from J; bases not matched to a gene: 13.

This clone was detected only a few times. The rearrangement links TRBV19 to TRBJ1-1; the D gene is possibly TRBD1 (6 bases). The V and J ends lost 9 bases and 1 base respectively, with 15 bases between them. CDR3 length equals 14 residues. Looked up from germline, CDR1 is LNHDA and CDR2 is SQIVND (reference sequence). CDR3 sequence: CASGHRERNTEAFF. The CDR3, as DNA: TGTGCCAGCGGGCACAGGGAGAGGAACACTGAAGCTTTCTTT. The full variable domain, its missing parts supplied by reference TRBV19 and TRBJ1-1, is DGGITQSPKYLFRKEGQNVTLSCEQNLNHDAMYWYRQDPGQGLRLIYYSQIVNDFQKGDIAEGYSVSREKKESFPLTVTSAQKNPTAFYLCASGHRERNTEAFFGQGTRLTVV.

The chain couples TRBV2 to TRBJ2-2, with a weak D call TRBD1 (5 bases). CDR3 length: 13 residues. Germline values: CDR1 SNHLY, CDR2 FYNNEI. V lost 11 bases and J lost 5, with 15 bases in between. The CDR3 DNA is TGTGCCGGGGCAAGGGGTAATACCGGGGAGCTGTTTTTT. This translates into CAGARGNTGELFF.

The chain carries TRBV7-6 and TRBJ2-2, with D perhaps TRBD1 (5 bases). Germline assignment: CDR1 SGHVS and CDR2 FNYEAQ. V was shortened by 6 bases and J by 4 bases, with 18 bases between the two germline ends. The CDR3 loop spans 16 amino acids. CDR3 sequence reads: CASSPRTSIRTGELFF. The CDR3 DNA is TGTGCCAGCAGTCCTCGGACAAGTATTCGCACCGGGGAGCTGTTTTTT.

DNA for the CDR3: TGTGCCAGTAGTATCATCCCCGGGACAGGGTCCTACGAGCAGTACTTC. Protein sequence: CASSIIPGTGSYEQYF. V gene TRBV19 combines with J gene TRBJ2-7, with 9 nucleotides matching TRBD1. Germline loops: CDR1 LNHDA, CDR2 SQIVND (reference sequence). The CDR3 totals 16 residues. V was pared by 3 bases and J by 1 base, with 7 bases of the junction left unmatched.

The gene calls are TRBV11-2 and TRBJ2-1, with D tentatively TRBD2 (6 bases). CDR3 length: 14 amino acids. V was pared by 4 bases and J by 6 bases, with 13 bases between. From germline, CDR1 is SGHAT and CDR2 FQNNGV. CDR3 coding DNA: TGTGCCAGCAGCTCGGAAAGACTAGTCAATGAGCAGTTCTTC. Translated, it gives CASSSERLVNEQFF. Full variable domain (remainder filled in from reference TRBV11-2 and TRBJ2-1): EAGVAQSPRYKIIEKRQSVAFWCNPISGHATLYWYQQILGQGPKLLIQFQNNGVVDDSQLPKDRFSAERLKGVDSTLKIQPAKLEDSAVYLCASSSERLVNEQFFGPGTRLTVL.

The chain recombines TRBV15 with TRBJ2-3; 8 bases fit TRBD2. V was pared by 3 bases and J by 14 bases, with 10 bases of the junction left unmatched. CDR1 is LNHNV and CDR2 is YYDKDF in the germline V gene (reference sequence). The CDR3 is made up of 13 amino acids. The CDR3 coding sequence is TGTGCCACCAGCAGGGGACTAGTCGATCTGCGGTATTTT. It specifies CATSRGLVDLRYF.

This chain joins TRBV28 and TRBJ2-7; 10 nucleotides align to TRBD2. CDR1 is MDHEN, CDR2 SYDVKM, per germline. This CDR3 region has 15 residues. Unmatched junction bases numbered 7, after V lost 4 bases and J lost 4 bases. Here the CDR3 reads CASSSPSGSSYEQYF. The CDR3 nucleotides read TGTGCCAGCAGTTCCCCTAGCGGGAGTTCATACGAGCAGTACTTC. Drawing the rest from reference TRBV28 and TRBJ2-7, the complete variable domain is DVKVTQSSRYLVKRTGEKVFLECVQDMDHENMFWYRQDPGLGLRLIYFSYDVKMKEKGDIPEGYSVSREKKERFSLILESASTNQTSMYLCASSSPSGSSYEQYFGPGTRLTVT.

This sequence joins TRBV18 and TRBJ1-3; possible D gene TRBD1, 6 bases. The ends were cut back, 4 bases at V and 1 base at J, with 11 bases in the middle. Germline CDR1 KGHSH, CDR2 LQKENI. The CDR3 totals 15 residues. The CDR3: CASSLRTESGNTIYF. CDR3 coding DNA: TGTGCCAGCTCACTAAGGACAGAATCTGGAAACACCATATATTTT.

This chain joins TRBV11-2 and TRBJ2-3, with unresolved D. The CDR3 is made up of 14 amino acids. Germline-derived CDR1 and CDR2 are SGHAT and FQNNGV. The V gene lost 1 base and the J gene lost 2 bases, with 7 bases spanning the gap. The CDR3, as DNA: TGTGCCAGCAGCTTAGGCTTTGCCACAGATACGCAGTATTTT. Translation gives CASSLGFATDTQYF.

This clone came up once. The CDR3 end shows no conserved phenylalanine or tryptophan, and so a read error is likely. The V call is TRBV28, the J call TRBJ1-3; TRBD1 matches 8 bases. The germline V gene has CDR1 MDHEN and CDR2 SYDVKM. This CDR3 has 16 residues. V trimming: 2 bases; J trimming: 4 bases; junction bases outside the gene matches: 7. The CDR3 is CASSLGRGPFGNTIYL. In nucleotides, the CDR3 is TGTGCCAGCAGTTTAGGCAGGGGGCCTTTCGGAAACACCATATATCTT.

In this sample, this clone turned up once. This chain links TRBV2 with TRBJ2-6; D is possibly TRBD1 (5 bases). CDR3 length: 18 amino acids. Germline loops: CDR1 SNHLY, CDR2 FYNNEI. Trimming took off 5 bases at V and 5 bases at J, with 22 bases between the two ends. The CDR3 loop reads CASSLGAYRYKRANVLTF. Here the CDR3 DNA reads TGTGCCAGCAGTCTTGGGGCTTACCGATACAAACGGGCCAACGTCCTGACTTTC.

This chain connects TRBV6-1 to TRBJ2-5; D may correspond to TRBD1 or TRBD2 (7 bases each). Trimming took 4 bases from V and 4 from J, leaving 16 bases between them. The germline V gene has CDR1 MNHNS and CDR2 SASEGT. The CDR3 spans 15 residues. The chain's CDR3 is CASSVHRGGGETQYF. DNA for the CDR3: TGTGCCAGCAGTGTTCACAGGGGAGGGGGAGAGACCCAGTACTTC.

CDR3 nucleotide sequence: TGTGCCAGCAGCCAAGGACTAGATCGCGAGCAGTACTTC. Amino acid sequence: CASSQGLDREQYF. The chain recombines TRBV4-2 with TRBJ2-7; a weak D match, TRBD2 (6 bases). Trimming stripped 1 base from V and 6 bases from J, with 10 bases between. CDR1 and CDR2 from the germline V gene are LGHNA and YNFKEQ. CDR3 length: 13 residues.

This clone appeared a single time. J is TRBJ2-4 and V is TRBV27; 9 positions match TRBD1. Germline lookup yields CDR1 MNHEY and CDR2 SMNVEV (reference sequence). J was trimmed by 2 bases and V by 2 bases; bases with no gene match: 10. The CDR3 spans 18 residues. CDR3 protein: CASSLPDPGQGPKNIQYF. For the CDR3, the DNA is TGTGCCAGCAGTTTACCCGACCCGGGACAGGGACCCAAAAACATTCAGTACTTC.

V gene TRBV19 combines with J gene TRBJ2-7; 8 positions match TRBD2. The ends lost 1 base at V and 6 bases at J; junction bases unmatched: 5. CDR1 and CDR2 (germline): LNHDA, SQIVND (reference sequence). This CDR3 has 14 residues. CDR3 region: CASSIAGGPGEQYF. Here the CDR3 DNA reads TGTGCCAGTAGTATAGCGGGAGGGCCTGGCGAGCAGTACTTC. Filled out from reference TRBV19 and TRBJ2-7, the complete variable domain reads DGGITQSPKYLFRKEGQNVTLSCEQNLNHDAMYWYRQDPGQGLRLIYYSQIVNDFQKGDIAEGYSVSREKKESFPLTVTSAQKNPTAFYLCASSIAGGPGEQYFGPGTRLTVT.

The chain is built from TRBV29-1 and TRBJ2-7, with TRBD1 identical over 7 bases. Germline CDR1 and CDR2: SQVTM and ANQGSEA. The CDR3 runs 15 residues. V was clipped by 7 bases and J by 2 bases; unmatched bases: 14. Here the CDR3 reads CSARGASGQPYEQYF. As DNA, the CDR3 is TGCAGCGCTCGGGGAGCATCGGGACAGCCCTACGAGCAGTACTTC.

As to this clone: The same CDR3 arises from other DNA sequences in this sample as well. The chain carries TRBV27 and TRBJ2-1; TRBD2 agrees at 11 bases. V was pared by 2 bases and J by 7 bases, with 4 bases of the junction left unmatched. The CDR3 is made up of 15 amino acids. Germline lookup yields CDR1 MNHEY and CDR2 SMNVEV (reference sequence). The CDR3 bases are TGTGCCAGCAGTTTAGGAACTAGCGGGAGAAATGAGCAGTTCTTC. It specifies CASSLGTSGRNEQFF.

This clone was counted once. The chain is built from TRBV11-2 and TRBJ2-2; D not certain. The germline CDR1 and CDR2 sequences are SGHAT and FQNNGV. Trimming shortened V by 4 bases and J by 4 bases, and 7 bases separated the two germline ends. The CDR3 spans 13 residues. The CDR3 protein is CASSSRSTGELFF. The CDR3 DNA sequence: TGTGCCAGCAGCTCCCGTTCCACCGGGGAGCTGTTTTTT. The full variable domain, with the rest looked up from reference TRBV11-2 and TRBJ2-2, is EAGVAQSPRYKIIEKRQSVAFWCNPISGHATLYWYQQILGQGPKLLIQFQNNGVVDDSQLPKDRFSAERLKGVDSTLKIQPAKLEDSAVYLCASSSRSTGELFFGEGSRLTVL.

The table lists this clone with many counts. Other nucleotide sequences in the sample specify the same CDR3. The chain combines TRBV28 with TRBJ2-7, with D possibly TRBD1 on 5 matching bases. Deletions cut 3 bases from V and 1 base from J, with 10 bases between. Germline assignment: CDR1 MDHEN and CDR2 SYDVKM. The length of the CDR3 is 14 residues. CDR3 nucleotides: TGTGCCAGCAGTTTGGCAGGGTTTTCCTACGAGCAGTACTTC. Residues: CASSLAGFSYEQYF.

V is TRBV4-1 and J is TRBJ2-1; a possible D gene is TRBD2 (6 bases). CDR1 is MGHRA and CDR2 is YSYEKL in the germline V gene. Trimming left V 0 bases short and J 0 bases short, with 12 bases between. CDR3 size: 17 residues. In DNA form, the CDR3 reads TGCGCCAGCAGCCAAGAGGCGGGATCTAGCTCCTACAATGAGCAGTTCTTC. This sequence encodes CASSQEAGSSSYNEQFF.

V gene TRBV19 combines with J gene TRBJ1-5; no clear D. Per germline, CDR1 LNHDA and CDR2 SQIVND (reference sequence). Trimming removed 7 bases from V and 0 bases from J, with 13 bases in between. This CDR3 is 15 amino acids long. CDR3 nucleotides: TGTGCCAGTAACACCGACATGACTAGCAATCAGCCCCAGCATTTT. This codes for CASNTDMTSNQPQHF.

The V gene is TRBV7-9, the J gene TRBJ2-7; 7 bases are shared with TRBD1. V dropped 5 bases and J dropped 5; count of bases not matched to a gene: 6. Germline V gives CDR1 SEHNR, CDR2 FQNEAQ (reference sequence). This CDR3 is 13 amino acids long. DNA for the CDR3: TGTGCCAGCAGCCACCCGACAGGGAACGAGCAGTACTTC. Protein: CASSHPTGNEQYF.

The chain employs TRBV7-8 and TRBJ2-3, with D possibly matching TRBD1 (7 bases). Trimming shortened V by 10 bases and J by 9 bases, and 20 bases separated the two germline ends. CDR3 length equals 13 residues. Germline V gene lookup returns CDR1 SGHVS and CDR2 FQNEAQ. CDR3 loop: CATQEGARRTQYF. CDR3 nucleotides: TGTGCCACCCAGGAGGGGGCGCGTAGGACGCAGTATTTT.

The gene calls are TRBV27 and TRBJ2-3, with 12 bases that match TRBD2. With V trimmed by 5 bases and J by 5 bases, 8 bases remained unmatched. The germline V gene has CDR1 MNHEY and CDR2 SMNVEV (reference sequence). The CDR3 runs 16 residues. The CDR3 DNA follows: TGTGCCAGCAGTCCTTGGGGACTAGCGGGTGGAGATACGCAGTATTTT. Its translation is CASSPWGLAGGDTQYF.

The chain links TRBV5-1 to TRBJ2-4, with TRBD2 matching over 12 bases. This CDR3 spans 16 amino acids. From germline, CDR1 is SGHRS and CDR2 YFSETQ. The ends lost 0 bases at V and 8 bases at J; junction bases unmatched: 6. The CDR3 sequence: CASSLGLAGVDDIQYF. DNA for the CDR3: TGCGCCAGCAGCTTGGGACTAGCGGGAGTTGATGACATTCAGTACTTC.

This chain connects TRBV9 to TRBJ2-1, with TRBD1 as a possible D gene (6 bases). CDR3 length: 14 residues. The germline V and J ends were trimmed by 0 bases and 5 bases, with 9 bases remaining between them. Germline V gene data show CDR1 as SGDLS and CDR2 as YYNGEE. In DNA, the CDR3 is TGTGCCAGCAGCGTAGATTACAGGGACAATGAGCAGTTCTTC. Its protein product is CASSVDYRDNEQFF.